The 24 T cell receptor beta chains reported below all come from one sample, sequenced in a study of T cells in Graves' hyperthyroidism and ophthalmopathy. The TCR beta CDR3 regions underwent amplification using RNA transcripts as the source. TCR CDR3 regions were first amplified by RT-PCR with HTBI primers. Via MiXCR, TCRdb re-called the multiplex PCR reads, giving one row per CDR3 protein. The sample has 450,000 to 700,000 distinct CDR3 sequences; approximately 44% are singletons. The sample comprised peripheral blood or thyroid tissue (not recorded which). Receptor source: an adult woman with Graves' disease, either hyperthyroidism or ophthalmopathy (not recorded which).

This sequence joins TRBV7-6 and TRBJ2-7; 13 nucleotides line up with TRBD2. CDR3 length equals 14 residues. After removal of 6 bases from V and 2 bases from J, the junction contained 1 base not matched to a gene. CDR1 SGHVS and CDR2 FNYEAQ come from the germline V gene. The CDR3 loop reads CASRTSGRAYEQYF. The DNA of the CDR3 is TGTGCCAGCAGAACTAGCGGGAGGGCCTACGAGCAGTACTTC.

For this clonotype: It may be a read error: a sequence one base away is much more abundant. The CDR3 spells CGSSWADGELFF. CDR3 sequence (DNA): TGTGGCAGCAGTTGGGCCGACGGGGAGCTGTTTTTT. The chain carries TRBV12-3 or TRBV12-4 and TRBJ2-2; unclear D gene. This CDR3 has 12 amino acids.

This clonotype appeared a single time. The chain joins TRBV14 to TRBJ2-2, with 12 nucleotides matching TRBD2. The V gene's germline CDR1 is SGHDN and CDR2 FVKESK. This CDR3 spans 17 amino acids. The V and J ends lost 3 bases and 0 bases, in that order; junction bases with no gene match: 2. The CDR3 is CASSQTSGGANTGELFF. The CDR3 DNA sequence: TGTGCCAGCAGCCAGACTAGCGGGGGAGCGAACACCGGGGAGCTGTTTTTT.

In this sample, this clonotype turned up many times. The chain uses TRBV12-3 or TRBV12-4 and TRBJ2-6; D is ambiguous. V was shortened by 5 bases and J by 0 bases, with 5 bases between the two germline ends. The CDR3 contains 14 residues. CDR3 coding DNA: TGTGCCAGCAGTATGGGCTCTGGGGCCAACGTCCTGACTTTC. It translates to CASSMGSGANVLTF.

The count of this clonotype is one. The rearrangement joins TRBV20-1 to TRBJ1-3, with 7 bases that match TRBD1. This CDR3 has 17 residues. Germline CDR1 reads DFQATT; CDR2 reads SNEGSKA (reference sequence). Losses at the gene ends were 6 bases for V and 3 bases for J; bases not matched to a gene: 17. CDR3 sequence (DNA): TGCAGTGCCACCGAAGGGGGCGCGGGCAGGATTGGAAACACCATATATTTT. Residues: CSATEGGAGRIGNTIYF.

This clonotype has ten or more counts. The gene calls are TRBV6-4 and TRBJ2-1; no reliable D call. The V gene lost 2 bases and the J gene lost 3 bases, with 11 bases spanning the gap. Germline-derived CDR1 and CDR2 are MRHNA and SNTAGT. The CDR3 has 15 residues. CDR3 nucleotide sequence: TGTGCCAGCAGTGACAAGGCAGGCGACTACAATGAGCAGTTCTTC. This translates into CASSDKAGDYNEQFF.

The chain is built from TRBV10-3 and TRBJ1-2; TRBD1 agrees at 11 bases. The V segment lost 5 bases and the J segment 8 bases; nucleotides outside the gene matches: 10. Per germline, CDR1 ENHRY and CDR2 SYGVKD. The CDR3 extends over 15 amino acids. CDR3 nucleotide sequence: TGTGCCATCAGTCCACGGACAGGGGGCTCGGGAGGCTACACCTTC. Residues: CAISPRTGGSGGYTF.

The chain links TRBV29-1 to TRBJ2-7; D is possibly TRBD1 (6 bases). Trimming cost V 3 bases and J 4 bases, with 10 bases left between them. Germline V gene sequence: CDR1 SQVTM, CDR2 ANQGSEA. This CDR3 is built from 12 residues. CDR3: CSVELQGYEQYF. Written as DNA, the CDR3 is TGCAGCGTTGAGCTACAGGGATACGAGCAGTACTTC.

The chain has TRBV5-6 and TRBJ2-5, with D possibly matching TRBD2 (6 bases). The germline V gene has CDR1 SGHDT and CDR2 YYEEEE. Trimming left V 0 bases short and J 9 bases short, with 15 bases between. The CDR3 covers 14 residues. CDR3: CASSLGGVNQPQYF. The DNA of the CDR3 is TGTGCCAGCAGCTTGGGGGGGGTCAATCAGCCCCAGTACTTC.

Turning to this clonotype: A much larger clone lies one base from this, so it may be a read error. Here the CDR3 omits its conserved ending phenylalanine or tryptophan, so a read error is the likely source. The chain recombines TRBV5-1 with TRBJ2-5, with a tentative D call TRBD2 (5 bases). V was pared by 5 bases and J by 5 bases, with 16 bases between. Per germline, CDR1 SGHRS and CDR2 YFSETQ. This CDR3 is 14 amino acids long. As DNA, the CDR3 is TGCGCCAGCAGTTTTACGAGGGTGGAGGAGACCCAGTACCTC. It specifies CASSFTRVEETQYL.

In its sample, this clonotype was seen many times. The CDR3 region has the DNA TGTGCCAGCAGCCACAGTGGCGGGACCCGAAGGTCACCCCTCCACTTT. Translated: CASSHSGGTRRSPLHF. The rearrangement uses TRBV6-2 or TRBV6-3 and TRBJ1-6, with D perhaps matching TRBD1 (5 bases). V shed 6 bases and J shed 10 bases, with 22 bases lying between them. Germline-derived CDR1 and CDR2 are MNHEY and SVGEGT. The CDR3 is made up of 16 amino acids.

By share, this clonotype counts as medium-sized. The chain is built from TRBV6-2 or TRBV6-3 and TRBJ1-1; 8 bases are a match to TRBD1. The V gene's germline CDR1 is MNHEY and CDR2 SVGEGT. CDR3 length: 15 residues. Trimming took 4 bases from V and 1 from J; bases not matched to a gene: 5. CDR3 in amino acids: CASSSTGEGNTEAFF. Here the CDR3 DNA reads TGTGCCAGCAGTTCGACAGGGGAAGGGAACACTGAAGCTTTCTTT.

This clonotype was counted ten times or more. V and J are TRBV7-6 and TRBJ1-3; no firm D call. The CDR3 totals 16 residues. The V and J ends lost 4 bases and 0 bases respectively, with 13 bases between them. Germline values: CDR1 SGHVS, CDR2 FNYEAQ. The CDR3 DNA is TGTGCCAGCAGCTCCAATAGGCCCAACTCTGGAAACACCATATATTTT. Protein sequence: CASSSNRPNSGNTIYF.

At least ten counts were recorded for this clonotype. J is TRBJ1-1 and V is TRBV11-2; no reliable D call. Per germline, CDR1 SGHAT and CDR2 FQNNGV. The CDR3 contains 14 residues. Trimming removed 1 base at V and 1 base at J, with 7 bases between. The CDR3 coding sequence is TGTGCCAGCAGCTTAGTAAGCACGAACACTGAAGCTTTCTTT. It is translated as CASSLVSTNTEAFF.

The V gene is TRBV7-6, the J gene TRBJ2-7; 7 bases map to TRBD2. V gave up 0 bases and J gave up 4 bases; unmatched junction bases: 12. The CDR3 length is 17 residues. Germline V gives CDR1 SGHVS, CDR2 FNYEAQ. This chain's CDR3 is CASSLAGGSGRAYEQYF. CDR3 DNA sequence: TGTGCCAGCAGCTTAGCAGGCGGGAGCGGTCGGGCTTACGAGCAGTACTTC.

This clonotype was found many times. The rearrangement links TRBV6-1 to TRBJ1-1; D is ambiguous. V was shortened by 8 bases and J by 0 bases, with 7 bases between the two germline ends. Germline V gene lookup returns CDR1 MNHNS and CDR2 SASEGT. This CDR3 contains 12 residues. The CDR3: CASGLMNTEAFF. CDR3 in DNA: TGTGCCAGCGGACTCATGAACACTGAAGCTTTCTTT.

This chain connects TRBV10-3 to TRBJ2-7; 15 bases align to TRBD2. Germline loops: CDR1 ENHRY, CDR2 SYGVKD. CDR3 length equals 17 residues. Unmatched junction bases numbered 11, after V lost 5 bases and J lost 6 bases. The CDR3 DNA is TGTGCCATCAGTCCTGGGACTAGCGGGAGGCCCCCCCCCGAGCAGTACTTC. This codes for CAISPGTSGRPPPEQYF.

This clonotype has a count of ten or more. The gene calls are TRBV2 and TRBJ1-6; no definite D call. With 3 bases removed from V and 0 bases from J, the gap between germline ends came to 3 bases. The germline CDR1 and CDR2 sequences are SNHLY and FYNNEI. This CDR3 is 14 amino acids long. For the CDR3, the DNA is TGTGCCAGCAGTGACGGCTCCTATAATTCACCCCTCCACTTT. This translates into CASSDGSYNSPLHF.

This clonotype was picked up many times. The V call is TRBV27, the J call TRBJ1-2; 7 positions agree with TRBD1. This CDR3 contains 12 residues. Per germline, CDR1 MNHEY and CDR2 SMNVEV (reference sequence). V shed 10 bases, J shed 8 bases, and the junction held 10 bases outside the gene matches. The CDR3: CAIWTGLEGYTF. CDR3 coding DNA: TGTGCCATCTGGACAGGCCTTGAGGGCTACACCTTC.

This chain connects TRBV11-2 to TRBJ2-5; D is uncertain. Germline V gene data show CDR1 as SGHAT and CDR2 as FQNNGV. This CDR3 is built from 13 residues. Trimming shortened V by 8 bases and J by 1 base, and 11 bases separated the two germline ends. The CDR3 DNA is TGTGCCAGCCGTTTAGGCCCCCAAGAGACCCAGTACTTC. Its translation: CASRLGPQETQYF. Combining the CDR3 with reference TRBV11-2 and TRBJ2-5 gives the whole variable domain EAGVAQSPRYKIIEKRQSVAFWCNPISGHATLYWYQQILGQGPKLLIQFQNNGVVDDSQLPKDRFSAERLKGVDSTLKIQPAKLEDSAVYLCASRLGPQETQYFGPGTRLLVL.

This chain uses TRBV10-3 with TRBJ2-7; 9 bases agree with TRBD1. From germline, CDR1 is ENHRY and CDR2 SYGVKD. CDR3 length: 14 amino acids. In DNA form, the CDR3 reads TGTGCTCGATTATTGGACAGGGGTGTCAACGAGCAGTACTTC. This gives the protein CARLLDRGVNEQYF.

The rearrangement links TRBV13 to TRBJ2-6; D is ambiguous. Germline assignment: CDR1 PRHDT and CDR2 FYEKMQ (reference sequence). V lost 2 bases and J lost 4, with 15 bases in between. CDR3 length: 17 residues. In DNA, the CDR3 is TGTGCCAGCAGCTTACTCGAAAAAGGGCTCGGGGCCAACGTCCTGACTTTC. Protein sequence: CASSLLEKGLGANVLTF.

In the case of this clonotype: Since a much larger clone is just one base distant, this may be a read error. This chain connects TRBV3-1 to TRBJ2-1, with D unresolved. Trimming left V 4 bases short and J 1 base short, with 14 bases between. CDR3 length: 16 amino acids. The V gene's germline CDR1 is LGHDT and CDR2 YNNKEL (reference sequence). In nucleotides, the CDR3 is TGTGCCAGCAGCCCGGGCCAGAAGGGATCCTACAATGAGCAGTTCTTC. As protein: CASSPGQKGSYNEQFF.

The gene calls are TRBV20-1 and TRBJ1-1; TRBD1 might be the D (5 bases). The germline gives CDR1 DFQATT, CDR2 SNEGSKA (reference sequence). The CDR3 extends over 13 amino acids. V shed 5 bases and J shed 7 bases, with 17 bases lying between them. The CDR3 protein is CSAQGAQGYEAFF. For the CDR3, the DNA is TGCAGTGCTCAAGGGGCGCAAGGCTATGAAGCTTTCTTT.